This TCR beta chain was captured in a study of blood T cell repertoires in COVID-19. Study summary: From the United States, Italy and Spain came samples of acute and convalescent COVID-19. The cDNA or gDNA used as material had been derived from T cells, B-cell-depleted T cells, or PBMCs.

The assay was immunoSEQ multiplex PCR, and TCRdb's table has in-frame clones only and misses some. Of about 66,000 clones listed, around 88% are singletons. The CDR3 is 14 amino acids. Germline V gives CDR1 SGHTA, CDR2 FQGNSA. V lost 0 bases and J 8 bases, leaving 11 bases between the germline ends. The chain has TRBV7-2 and TRBJ2-1; possible D gene TRBD2, 7 bases. The sample consisted of peripheral blood. The source is a woman between 65 and 79 years old with acute or convalescent COVID-19. The CDR3 sequence is CASSLAGGLYEQFF. The CDR3 DNA reads TGTGCCAGCAGCTTAGCGGGGGGGCTTTATGAGCAGTTCTTC.